Listed here is a single T cell receptor beta chain. The identical CDR3 is also encoded by other nucleotide sequences in the sample. This entry belongs to a study of shared clonotypes between healthy human individuals. There are 12 residues in the CDR3. Per germline, CDR1 SGHRS and CDR2 YFSETQ. Trimming took 2 bases from V and 5 from J, leaving 6 bases between them. Assay: immunoSEQ multiplex PCR; the TCRdb copy retains only in-frame clones and omits some. The profile shows about 2 million clones, 90% to 95% of them singletons. The specimen sequenced was naive CD4+ T cells sorted from blood. Subset denoted: CD45RA+ positively selected. The chain couples TRBV5-1 to TRBJ2-3; no reliable D call. The receptor was derived from a man aged 18 to 30 in good health. The CDR3 DNA reads as TGCGCCAGCAGCTTCCCCGGAGATACGCAGTATTTT. Its translation: CASSFPGDTQYF.